Here is one T cell receptor beta chain with its context. Its antigen is unknown. V lost 1 base and J 9 bases, leaving 7 bases between the germline ends. Germline V gene data show CDR1 as SGHTA and CDR2 as FQGNSA. The CDR3 runs 13 residues. The data stem from a study of T cells in Graves' hyperthyroidism and ophthalmopathy. General observations from the study: The model foresaw ophthalmopathy a median 6.5 months prior to onset.

Amplification yielded TCR beta CDR3 regions, with RNA transcripts as the source. The HTBI set primed first-round TCR CDR3 RT-PCR. TCRdb re-derived calls from the multiplex PCR reads in MiXCR, one entry per CDR3 protein. The table includes roughly 400,000 distinct CDR3 sequences, around 15% detected once. The PBMCs were taken from about 9.7 ml of fresh peripheral blood. The V gene is TRBV7-2, the J gene TRBJ1-6; D uncertain. Material: blood. The receptor's source is a man over 45 with Graves' ophthalmopathy. CDR3 amino acids: CASSLGPSSPLHF. The CDR3 DNA is TGTGCCAGCAGCTTAGGGCCATCTTCACCCCTCCACTTT.